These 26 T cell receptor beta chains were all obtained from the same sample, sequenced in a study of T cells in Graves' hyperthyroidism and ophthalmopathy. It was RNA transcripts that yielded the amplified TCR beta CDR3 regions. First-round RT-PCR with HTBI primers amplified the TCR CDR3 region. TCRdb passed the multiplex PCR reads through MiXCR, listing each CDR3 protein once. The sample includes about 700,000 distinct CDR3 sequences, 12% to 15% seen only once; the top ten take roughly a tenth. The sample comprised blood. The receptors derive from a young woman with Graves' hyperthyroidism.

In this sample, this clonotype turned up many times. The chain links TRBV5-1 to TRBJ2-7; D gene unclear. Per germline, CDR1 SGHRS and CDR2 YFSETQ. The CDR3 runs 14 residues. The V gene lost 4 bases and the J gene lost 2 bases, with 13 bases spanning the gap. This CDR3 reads CASSPSTGTYEQYF. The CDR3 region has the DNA TGCGCCAGCAGCCCCTCGACCGGAACCTACGAGCAGTACTTC.

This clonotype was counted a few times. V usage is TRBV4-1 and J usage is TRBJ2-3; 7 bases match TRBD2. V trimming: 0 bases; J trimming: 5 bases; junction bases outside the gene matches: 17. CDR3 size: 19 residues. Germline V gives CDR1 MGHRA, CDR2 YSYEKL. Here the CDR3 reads CASSQDREVLERDGDTQYF. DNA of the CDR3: TGCGCCAGCAGCCAAGATCGGGAAGTTCTGGAGCGGGACGGAGATACGCAGTATTTT.

Here the CDR3 reads CASSQGYARTSKNEQFF. CDR3 DNA sequence: TGCGCCAGCAGCCAAGGTTATGCGCGGACTAGTAAAAATGAGCAGTTCTTC. The V and J genes are TRBV4-1 and TRBJ2-1; 7 nucleotides line up with TRBD2. The CDR3 loop spans 17 amino acids. V lost 1 base and J lost 7; bases outside the gene matches: 13. From germline, CDR1 is MGHRA and CDR2 YSYEKL.

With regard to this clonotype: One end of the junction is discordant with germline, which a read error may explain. CDR3 protein: CASRRGSYNEQSF. The DNA of the CDR3 is TGTGCCAGCAGGAGGGGTTCCTACAATGAGCAGTCCTTC. The chain uses TRBV13 and TRBJ2-1, with D possibly called TRBD1 or TRBD2 (5 bases each). The CDR3 consists of 13 residues. Per the germline V gene, CDR1 is PRHDT and CDR2 is FYEKMQ (reference sequence). Using reference TRBV13 and TRBJ2-1 for the parts outside the CDR3, the full variable domain is AAGVIQSPRHLIKEKRETATLKCYPIPRHDTVYWYQQGPGQDPQFLISFYEKMQSDKGSIPDRFSAQQFSDYHSELNMSSLELGDSALYFCASRRGSYNEQSFGPGTRLTVL.

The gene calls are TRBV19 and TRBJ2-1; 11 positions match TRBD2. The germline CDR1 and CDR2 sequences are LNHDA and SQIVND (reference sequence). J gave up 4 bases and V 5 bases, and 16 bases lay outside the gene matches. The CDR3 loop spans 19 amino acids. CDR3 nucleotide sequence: TGTGCCAGTAGTCCCAGGGGGGGGTCCGGGACTAGCGGTTACAATGAGCAGTTCTTC. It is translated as CASSPRGGSGTSGYNEQFF.

This CDR3 is CASSPYRSGRAGFTTDTQYF. CDR3 bases: TGTGCCAGCAGTCCTTATCGTAGCGGGAGGGCCGGGTTCACCACAGATACGCAGTATTTT. The rearrangement uses TRBV6-1 and TRBJ2-3, with 11 bases fitting TRBD2. Germline loops: CDR1 MNHNS, CDR2 SASEGT. This CDR3 contains 20 residues. Losses at the gene ends were 5 bases for V and 2 bases for J; bases not matched to a gene: 18.

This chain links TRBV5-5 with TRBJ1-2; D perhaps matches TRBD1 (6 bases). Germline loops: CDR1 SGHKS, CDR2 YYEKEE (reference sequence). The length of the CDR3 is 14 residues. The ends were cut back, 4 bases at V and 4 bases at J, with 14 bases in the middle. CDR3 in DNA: TGTGCCAGCAGCACCCAACAGGGTCGCTATGGCTACACCTTC. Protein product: CASSTQQGRYGYTF.

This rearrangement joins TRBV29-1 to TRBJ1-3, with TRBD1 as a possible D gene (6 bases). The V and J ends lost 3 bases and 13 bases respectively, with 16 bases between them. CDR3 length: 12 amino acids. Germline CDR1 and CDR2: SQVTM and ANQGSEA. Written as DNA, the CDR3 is TGCAGCGTTGAGGGGCACGGACAGAAGATATATTTT. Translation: CSVEGHGQKIYF.

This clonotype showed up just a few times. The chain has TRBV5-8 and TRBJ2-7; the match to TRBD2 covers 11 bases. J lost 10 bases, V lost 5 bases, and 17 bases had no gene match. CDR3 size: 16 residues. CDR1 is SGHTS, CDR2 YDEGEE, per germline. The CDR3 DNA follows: TGTGCCAGCAGTTTTACCATGGGACTAGCGGCAATGGAACAGTACTTC. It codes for CASSFTMGLAAMEQYF.

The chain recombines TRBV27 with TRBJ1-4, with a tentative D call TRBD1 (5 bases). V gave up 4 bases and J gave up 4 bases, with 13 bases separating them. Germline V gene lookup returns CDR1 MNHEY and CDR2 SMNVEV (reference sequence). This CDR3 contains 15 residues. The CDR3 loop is CASSSLQEGNEKLFF. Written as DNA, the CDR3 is TGTGCCAGCAGTTCCTTACAGGAGGGTAATGAAAAACTGTTTTTT.

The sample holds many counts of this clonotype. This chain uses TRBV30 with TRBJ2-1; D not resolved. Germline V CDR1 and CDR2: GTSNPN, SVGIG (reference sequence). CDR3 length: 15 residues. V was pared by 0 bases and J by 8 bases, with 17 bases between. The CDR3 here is CAWSVLASSNHEQFF. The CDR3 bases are TGTGCCTGGAGTGTACTGGCTAGTTCAAATCATGAGCAGTTCTTC.

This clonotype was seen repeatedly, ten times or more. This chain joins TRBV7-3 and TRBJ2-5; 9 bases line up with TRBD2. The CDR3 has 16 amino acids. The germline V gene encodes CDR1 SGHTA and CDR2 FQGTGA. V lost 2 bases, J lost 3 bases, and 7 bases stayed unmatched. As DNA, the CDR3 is TGTGCCAGCAGCTTACCCCAGCGGGAGGATGAAGAGACCCAGTACTTC. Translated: CASSLPQREDEETQYF.

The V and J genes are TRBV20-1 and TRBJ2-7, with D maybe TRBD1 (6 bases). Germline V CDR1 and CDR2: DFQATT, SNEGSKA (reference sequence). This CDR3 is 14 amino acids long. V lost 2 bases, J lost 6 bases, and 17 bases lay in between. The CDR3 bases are TGCAGTGCTAGATCTCTACAGGGCCCGGGCGAGCAGTACTTC. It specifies CSARSLQGPGEQYF.

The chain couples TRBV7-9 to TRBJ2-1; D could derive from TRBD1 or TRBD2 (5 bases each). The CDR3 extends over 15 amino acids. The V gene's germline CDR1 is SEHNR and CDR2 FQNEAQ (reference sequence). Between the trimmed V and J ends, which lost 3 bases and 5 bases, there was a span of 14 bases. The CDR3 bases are TGTGCCAGCAGCTTTCCCGGGACGGGCAACAATGAGCAGTTCTTC. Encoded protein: CASSFPGTGNNEQFF.

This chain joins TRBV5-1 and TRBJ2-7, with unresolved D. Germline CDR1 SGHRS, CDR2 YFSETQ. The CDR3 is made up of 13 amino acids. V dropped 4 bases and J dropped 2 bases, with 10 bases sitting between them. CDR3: CASSGAPTYEQYF. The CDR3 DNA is TGCGCCAGCAGCGGCGCCCCGACCTACGAGCAGTACTTC.

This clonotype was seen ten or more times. The CDR3 sequence is CASSLSGRQIIEQFF. For the CDR3, the DNA is TGTGCCAGCAGCTTATCCGGCCGACAGATAATTGAGCAGTTCTTC. J is TRBJ2-1 and V is TRBV7-2, with D possibly being TRBD1 (5 bases). V lost 2 bases to trimming and J lost 9 bases, with 17 bases between them. Germline-derived CDR1 and CDR2 are SGHTA and FQGNSA. The CDR3 extends over 15 amino acids.

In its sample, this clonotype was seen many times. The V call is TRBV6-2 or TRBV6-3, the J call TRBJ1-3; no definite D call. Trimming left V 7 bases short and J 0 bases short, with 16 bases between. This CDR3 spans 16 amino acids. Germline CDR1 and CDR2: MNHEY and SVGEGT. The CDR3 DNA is TGTGCCAGCACAAAGGGTCCCGGGCCCTCTGGAAACACCATATATTTT. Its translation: CASTKGPGPSGNTIYF.

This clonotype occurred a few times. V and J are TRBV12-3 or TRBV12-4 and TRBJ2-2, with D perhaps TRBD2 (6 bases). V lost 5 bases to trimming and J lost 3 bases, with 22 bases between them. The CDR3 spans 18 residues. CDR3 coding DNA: TGTGCCAGCAGTCTTCCCACCGGCCCGGGACTCTACACCGGGGAGCTGTTTTTT. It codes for CASSLPTGPGLYTGELFF.

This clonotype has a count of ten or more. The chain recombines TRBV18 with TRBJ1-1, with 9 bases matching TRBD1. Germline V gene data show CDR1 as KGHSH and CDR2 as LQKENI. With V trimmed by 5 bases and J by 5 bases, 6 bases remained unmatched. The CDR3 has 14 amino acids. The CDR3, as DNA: TGTGCCAGCTCATTAACAGGGGGCCGGACTGAAGCTTTCTTT. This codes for CASSLTGGRTEAFF. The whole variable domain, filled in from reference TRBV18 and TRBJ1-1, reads NAGVMQNPRHLVRRRGQEARLRCSPMKGHSHVYWYRQLPEEGLKFMVYLQKENIIDESGMPKERFSAEFPKEGPSILRIQQVVRGDSAAYFCASSLTGGRTEAFFGQGTRLTVV.

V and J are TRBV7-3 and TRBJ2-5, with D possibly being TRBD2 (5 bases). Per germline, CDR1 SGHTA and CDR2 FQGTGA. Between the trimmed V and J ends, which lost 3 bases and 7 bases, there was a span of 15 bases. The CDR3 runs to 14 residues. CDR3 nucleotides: TGTGCCAGCAGCTTGAGAGGGTCCCCAGGGACCCAGTACTTC. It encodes CASSLRGSPGTQYF.

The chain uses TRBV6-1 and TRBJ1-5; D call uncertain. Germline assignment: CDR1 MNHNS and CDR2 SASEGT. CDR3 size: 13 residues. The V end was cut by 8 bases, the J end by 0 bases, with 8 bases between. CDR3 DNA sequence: TGTGCCAGCGGTCAAAATAGCAATCAGCCCCAGCATTTT. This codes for CASGQNSNQPQHF.

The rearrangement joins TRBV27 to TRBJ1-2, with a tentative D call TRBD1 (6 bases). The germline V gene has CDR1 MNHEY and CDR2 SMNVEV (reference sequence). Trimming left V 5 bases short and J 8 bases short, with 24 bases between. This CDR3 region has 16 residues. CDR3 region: CASSPTSGGYYYGYTF. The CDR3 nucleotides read TGTGCCAGCAGTCCCACCTCTGGGGGCTACTATTACGGCTACACCTTC.

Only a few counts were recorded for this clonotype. The CDR3 is CSAGRTSGIVYEQYF. CDR3 nucleotide sequence: TGCAGCGCCGGGCGAACTAGCGGGATCGTGTACGAGCAGTACTTC. The V gene is TRBV29-1, the J gene TRBJ2-7; 10 nucleotides line up with TRBD2. With V trimmed by 7 bases and J by 4 bases, 13 bases remained unmatched. The CDR3 consists of 15 residues. The V gene's germline CDR1 is SQVTM and CDR2 ANQGSEA.

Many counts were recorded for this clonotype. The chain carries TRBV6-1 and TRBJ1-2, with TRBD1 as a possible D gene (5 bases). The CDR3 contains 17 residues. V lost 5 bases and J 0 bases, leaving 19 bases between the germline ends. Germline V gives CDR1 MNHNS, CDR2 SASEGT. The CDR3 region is CASSYLSQGASNYGYTF. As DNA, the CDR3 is TGTGCCAGCAGTTACTTATCGCAGGGAGCTTCTAACTATGGCTACACCTTC.

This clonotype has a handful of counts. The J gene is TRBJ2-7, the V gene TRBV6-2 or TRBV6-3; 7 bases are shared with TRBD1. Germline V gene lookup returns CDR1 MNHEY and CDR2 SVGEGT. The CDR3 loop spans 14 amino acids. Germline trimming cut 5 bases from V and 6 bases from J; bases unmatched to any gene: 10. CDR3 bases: TGTGCCAGCAGTGTCGCGCGGACAGGTGTCGAGCAGTACTTC. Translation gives CASSVARTGVEQYF.

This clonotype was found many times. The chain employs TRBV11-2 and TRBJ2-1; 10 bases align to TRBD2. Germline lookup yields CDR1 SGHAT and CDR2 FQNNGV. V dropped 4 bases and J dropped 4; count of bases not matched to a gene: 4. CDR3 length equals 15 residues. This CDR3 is CASSSGLAAYNEQFF. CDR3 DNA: TGTGCCAGCAGCTCCGGACTAGCGGCTTACAATGAGCAGTTCTTC.